The rows below give T cell receptor beta chains drawn from one sample of a study of T cell clones after liver transplantation. Using immunoSEQ multiplex PCR, the repertoire was profiled, and TCRdb retains in-frame clones only, with some absent. The sample consists of 50,000 or so clones, approximately 71% of them appearing once. The material sequenced was CD4+ T cells from blood, taken around 54 months after liver transplant. The source of these receptors is a human patient who received a liver transplant. The graft donor may have contributed some T cells. Both conserved end residues are part of each CDR3. A D gene is named only where the DNA matches it firmly. Clone size, where shown, is once, few, many, or a class for clones that have expanded.

v_gene	abundance	d_gene	j_gene	CDR3aa	CDR3nt
TRBV7-2	.	TRBD2	TRBJ2-7	CASSTVAGNYEQYF	TGTGCCAGCAGCACAGTAGCGGGAAACTACGAGCAGTACTTC
TRBV7-2	once	.	TRBJ2-7	CASSLAASGVEQYF	TGTGCCAGCAGCTTAGCTGCGTCGGGGGTCGAGCAGTACTTC
TRBV20-1	few	TRBD1	TRBJ2-7	CSADRGREQYF	TGCAGCGCAGACAGGGGACGCGAGCAGTACTTC
TRBV6-6	.	.	TRBJ1-2	CASSTGTGNYGYTF	TGTGCCAGCAGTACGGGGACGGGTAACTATGGCTACACCTTC
TRBV11-2	.	.	TRBJ1-6	CASSLVNSPLHF	TGTGCCAGCAGCTTAGTGAATTCACCCCTCCACTTT
TRBV7-2	.	.	TRBJ2-7	CASSLVIGRRSYF	TGTGCCAGCAGCTTAGTCATCGGTAGAAGGAGCTACTTC
TRBV27	few	.	TRBJ2-3	CASSRQGNRGSDTQYF	TGTGCCAGCAGTAGGCAGGGGAATAGGGGTTCGGATACGCAGTATTTT
TRBV6-5	.	.	TRBJ1-6	CASSYRDSSPLHF	TGTGCCAGCAGTTACAGGGATTCCTCACCCCTCCACTTT
TRBV6-1	.	.	TRBJ2-1	CASSEELSPYYNEQFF	TGTGCCAGCAGTGAAGAGCTCAGTCCTTATTACAATGAGCAGTTCTTC
TRBV18	.	.	TRBJ2-1	CASSPSVFRGTGGEQFF	TGTGCCAGCTCACCAAGCGTTTTCAGGGGAACGGGCGGTGAGCAGTTCTTC
TRBV5-1	.	.	TRBJ1-5	CASSLDGGGSNQPQHF	TGCGCCAGCAGCTTGGATGGGGGTGGCAGCAATCAGCCCCAGCATTTT
TRBV18	.	TRBD2	TRBJ2-4	CASALAGGTKNIQYF	TGTGCCAGCGCTCTAGCGGGGGGGACCAAAAACATTCAGTACTTC
TRBV10-3	.	.	TRBJ2-3	CAIRTGTQGTDTQYF	TGTGCCATCAGGACGGGAACGCAGGGCACAGATACGCAGTATTTT
TRBV7-2	once	TRBD1	TRBJ1-6	CASSSNRGPSSNSPLHF	TGTGCCAGCAGCTCTAACAGGGGGCCCTCTAGCAATTCACCCCTCCACTTT
TRBV1	medium-sized	.	TRBJ1-3	CTSSQDPGGNTIYF	TGCACCAGCAGCCAAGATCCAGGCGGAAACACCATATATTTT
TRBV19	.	TRBD1	TRBJ1-5	CASSGLTGAGNQPQHF	TGTGCCAGTAGTGGGCTTACAGGGGCCGGCAATCAGCCCCAGCATTTT
TRBV5-4	few	TRBD1	TRBJ1-2	CASSPTGDRGYTF	TGTGCCAGCAGCCCGACAGGGGATCGGGGCTACACCTTC
TRBV6-6	.	TRBD1	TRBJ2-3	CASRQGAMDTQYF	TGTGCCAGCAGACAGGGGGCTATGGATACGCAGTATTTT
TRBV6-5	.	TRBD1	TRBJ1-4	CATKDRGMGKLFF	TGTGCCACCAAGGACAGGGGGATGGGAAAACTGTTTTTT
TRBV6-1	few	.	TRBJ1-6	CASSEVLANSPLHF	TGTGCCAGCAGTGAAGTGTTGGCTAATTCACCCCTCCACTTT
TRBV7-2	.	TRBD1	TRBJ2-4	CASTLRSEGAGDQYF	TGTGCCAGCACTTTAAGGAGTGAGGGGGCGGGCGATCAGTACTTC
TRBV11-2	many	.	TRBJ2-3	CASSLGARLPPDTQYF	TGTGCCAGCAGCTTAGGGGCCCGCCTTCCTCCAGATACGCAGTATTTT
TRBV28	.	.	TRBJ2-4	CASSPSTRTLAKNIQYF	TGTGCCAGCAGCCCTTCGACCCGGACGCTAGCCAAAAACATTCAGTACTTC
TRBV5-6	.	.	TRBJ1-5	CASSLSNQPQHF	TGTGCCAGCAGCTTGAGCAATCAGCCCCAGCATTTT
TRBV19	.	.	TRBJ2-4	CASQPIQGRDIQYF	TGTGCCAGTCAACCTATACAGGGGAGGGACATTCAGTACTTC
TRBV7-3	.	.	TRBJ2-3	CASSLGGQTDTQYF	TGTGCCAGCAGCTTGGGGGGGCAAACAGATACGCAGTATTTT
TRBV6-1	.	.	TRBJ2-6	CASSENRAGANVLTF	TGTGCCAGCAGTGAAAACAGGGCTGGGGCCAACGTCCTGACTTTC
TRBV10-3	.	.	TRBJ2-1	CAISGDGFYNEQFF	TGTGCCATCAGTGGAGACGGATTCTACAATGAGCAGTTCTTC
TRBV5-5	.	.	TRBJ2-7	CASSLGGALNEQYF	TGTGCCAGCAGCTTGGGCGGGGCTCTAAACGAGCAGTACTTC
TRBV5-6	.	TRBD1	TRBJ1-2	CASSLGPGGDYGYTF	TGTGCCAGCAGCTTGGGGCCAGGGGGCGACTATGGCTACACCTTC
TRBV19	few	TRBD1	TRBJ1-2	CASSDRASNYGYTF	TGTGCCAGTAGTGACAGGGCCTCTAACTATGGCTACACCTTC
TRBV18	.	TRBD1	TRBJ1-1	CASSLTGVNTEAFF	TGTGCCAGCTCCTTGACAGGGGTGAACACTGAAGCTTTCTTT
TRBV28	.	.	TRBJ1-5	CASSLGRGFQHF	TGTGCCAGCAGTTTAGGAAGGGGATTCCAGCATTTT
TRBV4-1	few	.	TRBJ1-5	CASSRMTGSQPQHF	TGCGCCAGCAGCCGTATGACTGGTAGCCAGCCCCAGCATTTT
TRBV27	.	.	TRBJ1-5	CASSLEGPYQPQHF	TGTGCCAGCAGTTTAGAGGGTCCGTATCAGCCCCAGCATTTT
TRBV7-9	.	.	TRBJ2-7	CASSLGGHYEQYF	TGTGCCAGCAGCTTAGGAGGCCACTACGAGCAGTACTTC
TRBV30	.	TRBD1	TRBJ1-2	CAWSPRDRGAYGYTF	TGTGCCTGGAGTCCCCGGGACAGGGGAGCCTATGGCTACACCTTC
TRBV28	once	.	TRBJ2-7	CASRPDGVGLGEQYF	TGTGCCAGCAGGCCGGACGGCGTTGGTCTTGGGGAGCAGTACTTC
TRBV11-3	.	TRBD2	TRBJ2-3	CASSISGGGDTQYF	TGTGCCAGCAGCATTAGCGGGGGAGGCGATACGCAGTATTTT
TRBV27	.	.	TRBJ2-2	CASSLGFSATGELFF	TGTGCCAGCAGTTTAGGCTTTTCAGCAACCGGGGAGCTGTTTTTT
TRBV5-4	.	.	TRBJ1-5	CASSLGEGNQPQHF	TGTGCCAGCAGCTTGGGGGAGGGCAATCAGCCCCAGCATTTT